What follows are 3 T cell receptor beta chains derived from one specimen sequenced in a study of shared clonotypes between healthy human individuals. The table came from immunoSEQ multiplex PCR; TCRdb's copy has only in-frame clones and leaves some out. In the table there are under 600,000 clones, approximately 97% of which are singletons. The sequencing input was naive CD4+ T cells sorted from blood. Sample subset: CD45RA+ positively selected. The receptors shown here come from a woman aged 25 to 45 in good health.

The table lists this clone with a count of one. The CDR3 sequence: CASSPAGTGRYEQYF. The CDR3, as DNA: TGTGCCAGCAGTCCAGCCGGGACAGGGCGATACGAGCAGTACTTC. The gene calls are TRBV28 and TRBJ2-7, with 9 nucleotides matching TRBD1. With V trimmed by 5 bases and J by 4 bases, 9 bases remained unmatched. Per germline, CDR1 MDHEN and CDR2 SYDVKM. CDR3 size: 15 residues. Complete variable domain (other parts from reference TRBV28 and TRBJ2-7): DVKVTQSSRYLVKRTGEKVFLECVQDMDHENMFWYRQDPGLGLRLIYFSYDVKMKEKGDIPEGYSVSREKKERFSLILESASTNQTSMYLCASSPAGTGRYEQYFGPGTRLTVT.

The chain couples TRBV10-2 to TRBJ1-3; D not certain. Germline CDR1 is WSHSY and CDR2 is SAAADI. Trimming left V 6 bases short and J 9 bases short, with 15 bases between. The CDR3 contains 13 residues. The CDR3 loop is CASRNTTIGTIYF. The CDR3 nucleotides read TGCGCCAGCAGAAATACGACTATCGGCACCATATATTTT.

The chain combines TRBV28 with TRBJ2-7; D is possibly TRBD2 (7 bases). Germline loops: CDR1 MDHEN, CDR2 SYDVKM. V dropped 7 bases and J dropped 7 bases, with 20 bases sitting between them. The length of the CDR3 is 14 residues. CDR3 nucleotides: TGTGCCAGCATCGAAGGGGGGGCAGTCGGAGAGCAGTACTTC. This sequence encodes CASIEGGAVGEQYF.